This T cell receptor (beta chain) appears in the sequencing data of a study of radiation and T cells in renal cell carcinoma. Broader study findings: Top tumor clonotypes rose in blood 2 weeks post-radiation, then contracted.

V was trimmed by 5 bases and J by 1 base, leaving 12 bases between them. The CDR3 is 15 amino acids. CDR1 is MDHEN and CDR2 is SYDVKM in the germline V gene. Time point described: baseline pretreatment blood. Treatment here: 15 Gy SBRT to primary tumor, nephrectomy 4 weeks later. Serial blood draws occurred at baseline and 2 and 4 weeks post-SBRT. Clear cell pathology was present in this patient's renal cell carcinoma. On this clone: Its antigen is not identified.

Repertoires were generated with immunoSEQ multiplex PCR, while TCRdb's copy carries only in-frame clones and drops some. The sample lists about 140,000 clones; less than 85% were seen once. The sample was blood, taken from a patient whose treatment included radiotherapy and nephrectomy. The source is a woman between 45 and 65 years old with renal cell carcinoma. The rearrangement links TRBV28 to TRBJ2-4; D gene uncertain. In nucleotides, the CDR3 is TGTGCCAGCAGTCCTATCAGCTTGGCCAAAAACATTCAGTACTTC. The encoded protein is CASSPISLAKNIQYF.